One and the same sample provided the 30 T cell receptor beta chains below, sequenced in a study of shared clonotypes between healthy human individuals. Clones were read by immunoSEQ multiplex PCR, and TCRdb kept only the in-frame ones, dropping some. The data contain just over 2,000,000 clones, 85% to 95% of them singletons. Specimen: naive CD4+ T cells sorted from blood. As for subset: CD45RA+ positively selected. The receptors stem from a man between 18 and 35 years old in good health.

The chain links TRBV5-1 to TRBJ2-1, with D possibly being TRBD1 (5 bases). Per the germline V gene, CDR1 is SGHRS and CDR2 is YFSETQ. Trimming pared 0 bases from V and 7 bases from J, leaving 14 bases between. The CDR3 covers 15 residues. CDR3 nucleotide sequence: TGCGCCAGCAGCTTGGGGCAGGGAAAGTGGAATGAGCAGTTCTTC. Residues: CASSLGQGKWNEQFF.

V gene TRBV6-1 combines with J gene TRBJ2-6; no clear D gene. CDR3 length equals 15 residues. The V end lost 7 bases, the J end lost 2 bases, and 12 bases lay between the germline ends. Germline V lookup: CDR1 MNHNS, CDR2 SASEGT. The CDR3 region is CASTLGVPGANVLTF. Written as DNA, the CDR3 is TGTGCCAGCACGCTTGGGGTCCCTGGGGCCAACGTCCTGACTTTC.

The V and J genes are TRBV6-1 and TRBJ1-6; tentatively, D is TRBD1 (5 bases). V was cut by 0 bases and J by 2 bases, with 20 bases left in between. Germline lookup yields CDR1 MNHNS and CDR2 SASEGT. The CDR3 is 20 residues long. Written as DNA, the CDR3 is TGTGCCAGCAGTGAAGCGGAGGCAGGCCTGCGGGGGACCTATAATTCACCCCTCCACTTT. Translation: CASSEAEAGLRGTYNSPLHF.

V is TRBV9 and J is TRBJ2-3, with 7 bases fitting TRBD2. CDR3 size: 17 residues. Germline V gene data show CDR1 as SGDLS and CDR2 as YYNGEE. The V gene end was trimmed by 0 bases and the J gene end by 3 bases; junction bases not matched to a gene: 10. The CDR3 DNA is TGTGCCAGCAGCGTAGGGGTGGCGGGGGTTGGGACAGATACGCAGTATTTT. Translating gives CASSVGVAGVGTDTQYF. Using reference TRBV9 and TRBJ2-3 for the parts outside the CDR3, the full variable domain is DSGVTQTPKHLITATGQRVTLRCSPRSGDLSVYWYQQSLDQGLQFLIQYYNGEERAKGNILERFSAQQFPDLHSELNLSSLELGDSALYFCASSVGVAGVGTDTQYFGPGTRLTVL.

The genes are TRBV5-1 and TRBJ1-2, with D possibly matching TRBD1 (5 bases). Germline loops: CDR1 SGHRS, CDR2 YFSETQ. The CDR3 extends over 16 amino acids. Trimming cost V 0 bases and J 0 bases, with 12 bases left between them. The DNA of the CDR3 is TGCGCCAGCAGCTTGGCCTTGGACACTACTAACTATGGCTACACCTTC. Protein product: CASSLALDTTNYGYTF.

This chain joins TRBV28 and TRBJ1-1; the D is unclear. Trimming pared 8 bases from V and 2 bases from J, leaving 18 bases between. Germline V gene lookup returns CDR1 MDHEN and CDR2 SYDVKM. The length of the CDR3 is 15 residues. This CDR3 is CASCIIGDKNTEAFF. The CDR3, as DNA: TGTGCCAGCTGCATCATCGGCGACAAAAACACTGAAGCTTTCTTT. Based on the CDR3 plus reference TRBV28 and TRBJ1-1, the full variable domain is DVKVTQSSRYLVKRTGEKVFLECVQDMDHENMFWYRQDPGLGLRLIYFSYDVKMKEKGDIPEGYSVSREKKERFSLILESASTNQTSMYLCASCIIGDKNTEAFFGQGTRLTVV.

J is TRBJ2-7 and V is TRBV7-9; no clear D gene. The CDR3 extends over 15 amino acids. Germline V gene sequence: CDR1 SEHNR, CDR2 FQNEAQ (reference sequence). Trimming took off 3 bases at V and 0 bases at J, with 12 bases between the two ends. The CDR3 loop is CASSFSFAHSYEQYF. In DNA, the CDR3 is TGTGCCAGCAGCTTCAGTTTTGCCCACTCCTACGAGCAGTACTTC.

This clone was recorded once. V gene TRBV21-1 combines with J gene TRBJ2-2; the D call TRBD1 from the table was never checked on the DNA. TRBV21-1 is labeled a pseudogene. The CDR3 loop spans 12 amino acids. The CDR3 nucleotides read TGTGCCAGCAGCTCCCAAACCGGGGAGCTGTTTTTT. Protein: CASSSQTGELFF.

The chain links TRBV27 to TRBJ2-3, with a tentative D call TRBD2 (6 bases). Trimming took off 5 bases at V and 0 bases at J, with 15 bases between the two ends. This CDR3 spans 16 amino acids. Germline lookup yields CDR1 MNHEY and CDR2 SMNVEV (reference sequence). CDR3 nucleotides: TGTGCCAGCAGTCGCAATTCCGGGACTAGCACAGATACGCAGTATTTT. Translated, it gives CASSRNSGTSTDTQYF.

V gene TRBV19 combines with J gene TRBJ1-5; D possibly corresponds to TRBD1 (5 bases). The CDR3 runs 15 residues. Germline V gene sequence: CDR1 LNHDA, CDR2 SQIVND (reference sequence). Trimming took 1 base from V and 2 from J, leaving 9 bases between them. The CDR3 loop is CASSIVGGGNQPQHF. The CDR3 DNA reads as TGTGCCAGTAGTATAGTTGGGGGAGGCAATCAGCCCCAGCATTTT.

In regard to this clone: This sample also contains other DNA sequences that code for the same CDR3. This chain uses TRBV7-2 with TRBJ2-7; D is uncertain. The length of the CDR3 is 12 residues. Germline assignment: CDR1 SGHTA and CDR2 FQGNSA. V was shortened by 5 bases and J by 0 bases, with 5 bases between the two germline ends. The CDR3 coding sequence is TGTGCCAGCAGCCGACTCTCCTACGAGCAGTACTTC. It codes for CASSRLSYEQYF. The variable domain in full, with the rest retrieved from reference TRBV7-2 and TRBJ2-7, is GAGVSQSPSNKVTEKGKDVELRCDPISGHTALYWYRQSLGQGLEFLIYFQGNSAPDKSGLPSDRFSAERTGGSVSTLTIQRTQQEDSAVYLCASSRLSYEQYFGPGTRLTVT.

This sequence joins TRBV30 and TRBJ1-6; tentative D call: TRBD1 (5 bases). Trimming removed 0 bases from V and 9 bases from J, with 12 bases in between. CDR3 length: 14 amino acids. Germline V lookup: CDR1 GTSNPN, CDR2 SVGIG (reference sequence). CDR3: CAWSVPGAGSPLHF. In nucleotides, the CDR3 is TGTGCCTGGAGTGTACCTGGGGCGGGTTCACCCCTCCACTTT.

This chain uses TRBV29-1 with TRBJ1-4; 10 nucleotides agree with TRBD1. Germline lookup yields CDR1 SQVTM and CDR2 ANQGSEA. There are 13 residues in the CDR3. V shed 4 bases, J shed 8 bases, and the junction held 4 bases outside the gene matches. The CDR3: CSVVRTGGEKLFF. The CDR3 coding sequence is TGCAGCGTTGTAAGGACAGGGGGGGAAAAACTGTTTTTT.

This clone was counted once. The CDR3 loop reads CASSPIRAGGLSNQPQHF. Here the CDR3 DNA reads TGTGCCAGCAGCCCAATCCGCGCCGGGGGCTTAAGCAATCAGCCCCAGCATTTT. The chain joins TRBV7-2 to TRBJ1-5; TRBD1 is a possible D gene (6 bases). Germline CDR1 and CDR2: SGHTA and FQGNSA. V was pared by 5 bases and J by 1 base, with 21 bases between. The CDR3 has 18 amino acids.

This clone was seen once. This chain connects TRBV28 to TRBJ1-1, with TRBD1 as a possible D gene (5 bases). The germline V and J ends were trimmed by 8 bases and 3 bases, with 16 bases remaining between them. The CDR3 runs 14 residues. The germline V gene encodes CDR1 MDHEN and CDR2 SYDVKM. The CDR3 sequence is CASRGVGYDTEAFF. CDR3 nucleotides: TGTGCCAGCCGGGGGGTAGGGTATGACACTGAAGCTTTCTTT.

The chain combines TRBV5-1 with TRBJ1-1; D is possibly TRBD1 (5 bases). Germline CDR1 reads SGHRS; CDR2 reads YFSETQ. V was trimmed by 1 base and J by 0 bases, leaving 10 bases between them. The CDR3 has 15 residues. This CDR3 is CASSLMGGLNTEAFF. Here the CDR3 DNA reads TGCGCCAGCAGCTTGATGGGGGGACTGAACACTGAAGCTTTCTTT.

This chain links TRBV11-2 with TRBJ2-5; weak D call: TRBD1 (6 bases). Trimming cost V 5 bases and J 4 bases, with 17 bases left between them. CDR1 SGHAT and CDR2 FQNNGV come from the germline V gene. This CDR3 comprises 15 residues. CDR3 DNA: TGTGCCAGCAGCGGACAGTACCTCATAGGAGAGACCCAGTACTTC. Residues: CASSGQYLIGETQYF.

This clone is a singleton in its sample. The chain carries TRBV5-5 and TRBJ2-2; TRBD1 matches at 8 bases. Germline CDR1 reads SGHKS; CDR2 reads YYEKEE (reference sequence). J was trimmed by 4 bases and V by 2 bases; bases with no gene match: 4. The CDR3 is made up of 15 amino acids. This chain's CDR3 is CASSFRGPGTGELFF. CDR3 DNA sequence: TGTGCCAGCAGCTTCAGGGGGCCGGGCACCGGGGAGCTGTTTTTT.

V gene TRBV7-2 combines with J gene TRBJ2-7, with 7 bases aligning to TRBD2. The V segment lost 6 bases and the J segment 4 bases; nucleotides outside the gene matches: 9. Germline V gene sequence: CDR1 SGHTA, CDR2 FQGNSA. The CDR3 is 14 residues long. The CDR3 DNA follows: TGTGCCAGCAGACTAGGCGGGAGTCTGTACGAGCAGTACTTC. This codes for CASRLGGSLYEQYF. Combining the CDR3 with reference TRBV7-2 and TRBJ2-7 gives the whole variable domain GAGVSQSPSNKVTEKGKDVELRCDPISGHTALYWYRQSLGQGLEFLIYFQGNSAPDKSGLPSDRFSAERTGGSVSTLTIQRTQQEDSAVYLCASRLGGSLYEQYFGPGTRLTVT.

This clone was found many times. This chain connects TRBV15 to TRBJ1-2; TRBD1 matches 8 bases. The length of the CDR3 is 15 residues. CDR1 is LNHNV, CDR2 YYDKDF, per germline (reference sequence). Trimming took 0 bases from V and 8 from J; bases not matched to a gene: 8. CDR3 coding DNA: TGTGCCACCAGCAGAGACCTCTCAACAGGGGGAGGCTACACCTTC. This translates into CATSRDLSTGGGYTF.

The V gene is TRBV2, the J gene TRBJ2-5; D not resolved. Germline V gene sequence: CDR1 SNHLY, CDR2 FYNNEI. The CDR3 contains 14 residues. The V gene lost 3 bases and the J gene lost 1 base, with 9 bases spanning the gap. The CDR3, as DNA: TGTGCCAGCAGTGAGAACAGCTTCCAAGAGACCCAGTACTTC. It yields the protein CASSENSFQETQYF.

In its sample, this clone was seen once. This chain links TRBV6-5 with TRBJ2-7; D may be TRBD2 (6 bases). The CDR3 is 13 amino acids. V was pared by 6 bases and J by 4 bases, with 13 bases between. In germline, CDR1 is MNHEY, CDR2 SVGAGI. The chain's CDR3 is CASSQGGEYEQYF. CDR3 DNA: TGTGCCAGCAGCCAAGGAGGGGAGTACGAGCAGTACTTC.

The chain is built from TRBV5-1 and TRBJ1-2; D gene unclear. This CDR3 has 13 amino acids. Trimming took 0 bases from V and 4 from J, leaving 7 bases between them. Germline CDR1 is SGHRS and CDR2 is YFSETQ. CDR3 protein: CASSLEGIYGYTF. The CDR3 coding sequence is TGCGCCAGCAGCTTGGAAGGCATCTATGGCTACACCTTC.

The chain is built from TRBV4-1 and TRBJ2-5, with 10 bases identical to TRBD1. V shed 0 bases and J 5 bases; nucleotides not matched to a gene: 12. The CDR3 length is 18 residues. CDR1 and CDR2 (germline): MGHRA, YSYEKL. The CDR3 region is CASSQDPGDRGHSETQYF. In DNA, the CDR3 is TGCGCCAGCAGCCAAGATCCGGGAGACAGGGGGCATTCGGAGACCCAGTACTTC.

V usage is TRBV11-2 and J usage is TRBJ2-4; D may be TRBD1 (5 bases). The CDR3 consists of 13 residues. Germline V gene lookup returns CDR1 SGHAT and CDR2 FQNNGV. Trimming left V 3 bases short and J 8 bases short, with 11 bases between. CDR3 protein: CASSFRRDDIQYF. The CDR3 DNA sequence: TGTGCCAGCAGCTTCCGCAGGGATGACATTCAGTACTTC.

This rearrangement joins TRBV5-1 to TRBJ2-2; D is perhaps TRBD2 (5 bases). The CDR3 totals 15 residues. The germline V and J ends were trimmed by 3 bases and 2 bases, with 11 bases remaining between them. CDR1 SGHRS and CDR2 YFSETQ come from the germline V gene. CDR3 DNA: TGCGCCAGCAGCTCTTCGACGGGAAACACCGGGGAGCTGTTTTTT. This translates into CASSSSTGNTGELFF.

This clone was recorded once. V is TRBV7-9 and J is TRBJ2-1, with 13 nucleotides matching TRBD2. There are 15 residues in the CDR3. Per germline, CDR1 SEHNR and CDR2 FQNEAQ (reference sequence). V trimming: 2 bases; J trimming: 8 bases; junction bases outside the gene matches: 3. The CDR3 protein is CASSLRLAGGHEQFF. CDR3 sequence (DNA): TGTGCCAGCAGCTTAAGACTAGCGGGGGGCCATGAGCAGTTCTTC.

The rearrangement uses TRBV6-5 and TRBJ2-7; D gene uncertain. Germline CDR1 reads MNHEY; CDR2 reads SVGAGI. The CDR3 extends over 13 amino acids. The ends were cut back, 6 bases at V and 3 bases at J, with 12 bases in the middle. The DNA of the CDR3 is TGTGCCAGCAGACGCCCAGGTTTCTACGAGCAGTACTTC. Translation: CASRRPGFYEQYF.

The chain couples TRBV6-1 to TRBJ2-3, with 9 bases lining up with TRBD1. The CDR3 length is 15 residues. CDR1 and CDR2 from the germline V gene are MNHNS and SASEGT. V shed 5 bases and J 2 bases; nucleotides not matched to a gene: 5. This CDR3 is CASSRTGDLTDTQYF. The CDR3 DNA reads as TGTGCCAGCAGTAGGACAGGGGATCTCACAGATACGCAGTATTTT.

This clone occurred once. Additional DNA sequences in this sample encode the identical CDR3. The chain carries TRBV5-1 and TRBJ2-7; 9 nucleotides agree with TRBD2. Trimming took 4 bases from V and 0 from J; bases not matched to a gene: 5. The germline V gene has CDR1 SGHRS and CDR2 YFSETQ. The CDR3 covers 15 residues. In DNA form, the CDR3 reads TGCGCCAGCAGCCCAAGCGGGGGGCGCTCCTACGAGCAGTACTTC. Protein: CASSPSGGRSYEQYF. The full variable domain, rest sourced from reference TRBV5-1 and TRBJ2-7, is KAGVTQTPRYLIKTRGQQVTLSCSPISGHRSVSWYQQTPGQGLQFLFEYFSETQRNKGNFPGRFSGRQFSNSRSEMNVSTLELGDSALYLCASSPSGGRSYEQYFGPGTRLTVT.